What follows are 27 T cell receptor beta chains derived from one specimen sequenced in a study of blood T cells in healthy people across ages. Together with a sample-barcoded 5' primer, a J-beta primer mix was included in a second PCR lasting about 7 to 12 cycles. TCRdb reprocessed the 5' RACE reads via MiXCR and lists one record per CDR3 protein. The sample comprises 450,000 to 700,000 distinct CDR3 sequences, approximately 30% of which are singletons, and less than 20% rests with the top ten. The sample consisted of blood. Every receptor here comes from a woman between 65 and 79 years old in good health.

The V call is TRBV24-1, the J call TRBJ2-5; TRBD1 aligns across 7 bases. The V segment lost 3 bases and the J segment 5 bases; nucleotides outside the gene matches: 8. This CDR3 is built from 15 residues. CDR1 KGHDR and CDR2 SFDVKD come from the germline V gene. CDR3 region: CATSDITGAGETQYF. CDR3 bases: TGTGCCACCAGTGATATCACAGGGGCCGGTGAGACCCAGTACTTC.

In its sample, this clonotype was seen a few times. This rearrangement joins TRBV7-9 to TRBJ1-2, with 8 nucleotides matching TRBD1. This CDR3 has 16 amino acids. CDR1 and CDR2 from the germline V gene are SEHNR and FQNEAQ (reference sequence). Trimming took 2 bases from V and 8 from J; bases not matched to a gene: 13. The CDR3 loop reads CASSLWPPDRGGGYTF. The CDR3 nucleotides read TGTGCCAGCAGCTTATGGCCCCCTGACAGGGGAGGCGGCTACACCTTC.

The chain carries TRBV30 and TRBJ2-7, with D tentatively TRBD2 (6 bases). The CDR3 is made up of 15 amino acids. V gave up 0 bases and J gave up 0 bases, with 12 bases separating them. Germline CDR1 reads GTSNPN; CDR2 reads SVGIG (reference sequence). The DNA of the CDR3 is TGTGCCTGGAGTGTCTGGGACTCCAGCTCCTACGAGCAGTACGTC. Residues: CAWSVWDSSSYEQYV.

The CDR3 nucleotides are TGTGCCAGCAGACCGGATTTGAACACTGAAGCTTTCTTT. Its protein product is CASRPDLNTEAFF. V is TRBV7-2 and J is TRBJ1-1; D is unresolved. V was shortened by 6 bases and J by 0 bases, with 8 bases between the two germline ends. This CDR3 has 13 amino acids. Germline V gives CDR1 SGHTA, CDR2 FQGNSA.

This clonotype was counted a few times. The V and J genes are TRBV7-2 and TRBJ1-3; D might be TRBD1 (5 bases). There are 15 residues in the CDR3. Germline V CDR1 and CDR2: SGHTA, FQGNSA. V dropped 2 bases and J dropped 4 bases, with 12 bases sitting between them. Written as DNA, the CDR3 is TGTGCCAGCAGCTTATCGGCAGGGATAGGAAACACCATATATTTT. Its protein product is CASSLSAGIGNTIYF.

In its sample, this clonotype was seen a few times. This sequence joins TRBV13 and TRBJ1-1; D is possibly TRBD1 (5 bases). The CDR3 has 14 residues. The V gene's germline CDR1 is PRHDT and CDR2 FYEKMQ (reference sequence). V lost 3 bases and J 3 bases, leaving 11 bases between the germline ends. In DNA, the CDR3 is TGTGCCAGCAGCTTTGGGGGGTCTGACACTGAAGCTTTCTTT. Translated, it gives CASSFGGSDTEAFF.

This clonotype occurred a few times. A junction boundary mismatches the germline segment, possibly from a read error. The chain is built from TRBV6-5 and TRBJ1-4; TRBD1 aligns across 7 bases. This CDR3 region has 15 residues. CDR1 is MNHEY and CDR2 is SVGAGI in the germline V gene. The CDR3 reads CASSYFRGTNEKLSF. CDR3 bases: TGTGCCAGCAGTTACTTCAGGGGGACTAATGAAAAACTGTCTTTT.

This clonotype was seen a handful of times. The V and J genes are TRBV7-2 and TRBJ2-7; weak D call: TRBD1 (7 bases). There are 14 residues in the CDR3. Trimming shortened V by 7 bases and J by 1 base, and 14 bases separated the two germline ends. Per germline, CDR1 SGHTA and CDR2 FQGNSA. CDR3 in DNA: TGTGCCAGCACTGGGGGGACAGCTTCCTACGAGCAGTACTTC. It yields the protein CASTGGTASYEQYF.

This clonotype has a handful of counts. The chain recombines TRBV7-2 with TRBJ2-7, with D uncertain. The V gene lost 2 bases and the J gene lost 1 base, with 9 bases spanning the gap. Germline V gene lookup returns CDR1 SGHTA and CDR2 FQGNSA. The length of the CDR3 is 14 residues. Here the CDR3 reads CASSLSAASYEQYF. CDR3 coding DNA: TGTGCCAGCAGCTTAAGTGCGGCGTCCTACGAGCAGTACTTC.

J is TRBJ2-1 and V is TRBV21-1; TRBD1, as called in the table, went unchecked against the DNA. TRBV21-1 is deemed a pseudogene. This CDR3 is 15 amino acids long. The CDR3 region is CASSNKDRASDEQFF. CDR3 coding DNA: TGTGCCAGCAGCAACAAGGACAGGGCTTCGGATGAGCAGTTCTTC.

This clonotype was picked up a small number of times. The rearrangement uses TRBV7-7 and TRBJ2-2; TRBD2 might be the D (6 bases). The CDR3 runs to 14 residues. V lost 5 bases, J lost 7 bases, and 14 bases lay in between. From germline, CDR1 is SSHAT and CDR2 FNYEAQ (reference sequence). CDR3 loop: CASSPDRGIGELFF. CDR3 DNA sequence: TGTGCCAGCAGCCCAGATCGGGGGATCGGGGAGCTGTTTTTT.

Worth noting for this clonotype: Compared with germline, one end of the junction differs, possibly owing to a read error. J is TRBJ2-5 and V is TRBV7-2; D unresolved. CDR1 SGHTA and CDR2 FQGNSA come from the germline V gene. This CDR3 comprises 11 residues. CDR3 sequence: CACRNQETQYF. The CDR3 DNA reads as TGTGCCTGCAGAAACCAAGAGACCCAGTACTTC.

The J gene is TRBJ1-1, the V gene TRBV18; tentatively, D is TRBD1 (6 bases). Looked up from germline, CDR1 is KGHSH and CDR2 is LQKENI. Trimming cost V 1 base and J 1 base, with 13 bases left between them. This CDR3 is 16 amino acids long. CDR3 nucleotide sequence: TGTGCCAGCTCACCACGGACGGGACAACCGAACACTGAAGCTTTCTTT. It is translated as CASSPRTGQPNTEAFF. Supplemented by reference TRBV18 and TRBJ1-1, the full variable domain reads NAGVMQNPRHLVRRRGQEARLRCSPMKGHSHVYWYRQLPEEGLKFMVYLQKENIIDESGMPKERFSAEFPKEGPSILRIQQVVRGDSAAYFCASSPRTGQPNTEAFFGQGTRLTVV.

V is TRBV6-1 and J is TRBJ1-4; D is uncertain. Trimming removed 8 bases from V and 5 bases from J, with 15 bases in between. The CDR3 is 14 amino acids. CDR1 and CDR2 (germline): MNHNS, SASEGT. Here the CDR3 DNA reads TGTGCCAGCTGCGAGGGTCAACTCAATGAAAAACTGTTTTTT. Amino acid sequence: CASCEGQLNEKLFF.

This clonotype has just a few counts. No DNA is shown, since the ends of the CDR3 on it are uncertain; the CDR3 is the one TCRdb lists. This sequence joins TRBV29-1 and TRBJ2-7; no check of the table's D call, TRBD1, against the DNA was made. The CDR3 spans 13 amino acids, including both terminal residues. Germline V lookup: CDR1 SQVTM, CDR2 ANQGSEA. CDR3 amino acids: CSVATGTGDERYF.

This clonotype turned up a few times. The rearrangement joins TRBV7-2 to TRBJ2-7, with 8 bases lining up with TRBD1. Trimming removed 1 base from V and 2 bases from J; junction bases left unmatched: 4. CDR3 length: 15 amino acids. CDR1 is SGHTA, CDR2 FQGNSA, per germline. This CDR3 is CASSLGDRQTYEQYF. The CDR3 DNA is TGTGCCAGCAGCTTAGGGGACAGGCAGACCTACGAGCAGTACTTC.

In its sample, this clonotype was seen many times. The rearrangement links TRBV29-1 to TRBJ2-1; weak D call: TRBD2 (5 bases). Trimming left V 4 bases short and J 0 bases short, with 7 bases between. The CDR3 covers 13 residues. Germline V gene sequence: CDR1 SQVTM, CDR2 ANQGSEA. Here the CDR3 reads CSVGRSSYNEQFF. The DNA for the CDR3 is TGCAGCGTTGGGAGGAGCTCCTACAATGAGCAGTTCTTC.

CDR3 amino acids: CASSLKDVTRNTF. The CDR3 nucleotides are TGTGCCAGCAGTCTCAAGGACGTCACAAGGAACACCTTC. The gene calls are TRBV6-2 or TRBV6-3 and TRBJ1-2, with no clear D. Germline loops: CDR1 MNHEY, CDR2 SVGEGT. The CDR3 consists of 13 residues. The V gene lost 5 bases and the J gene lost 12 bases, with 19 bases spanning the gap.

This clonotype was picked up a small number of times. In DNA form, the CDR3 reads TGTGCCAGCAGTTACCGGATAAAAGGGGCTTGGGCCAAAAACATTCAGTACTTC. It codes for CASSYRIKGAWAKNIQYF. This sequence joins TRBV6-2 or TRBV6-3 and TRBJ2-4; TRBD1 is a possible D gene (5 bases). Germline-derived CDR1 and CDR2 are MNHEY and SVGEGT. The CDR3 covers 18 residues. The germline V and J ends were trimmed by 2 bases and 1 base, with 18 bases remaining between them.

This clonotype was seen many times. The chain joins TRBV24-1 to TRBJ2-1; TRBD2 agrees at 10 bases. The ends lost 3 bases at V and 2 bases at J; junction bases unmatched: 3. The germline V gene encodes CDR1 KGHDR and CDR2 SFDVKD. There are 16 residues in the CDR3. CDR3 in DNA: TGTGCCACCAGTGATGTCACTAGCGGGGCCTACAATGAGCAGTTCTTC. It codes for CATSDVTSGAYNEQFF.

The chain couples TRBV7-2 to TRBJ2-7; TRBD2 aligns across 10 bases. The CDR3 consists of 19 residues. Germline assignment: CDR1 SGHTA and CDR2 FQGNSA. J was trimmed by 0 bases and V by 0 bases; bases with no gene match: 11. The chain's CDR3 is CASSLAPTAGGLYSYEQYF. In nucleotides, the CDR3 is TGTGCCAGCAGCTTAGCGCCGACAGCGGGGGGGCTTTACTCCTACGAGCAGTACTTC. The full variable domain, with the rest looked up from reference TRBV7-2 and TRBJ2-7, is GAGVSQSPSNKVTEKGKDVELRCDPISGHTALYWYRQSLGQGLEFLIYFQGNSAPDKSGLPSDRFSAERTGGSVSTLTIQRTQQEDSAVYLCASSLAPTAGGLYSYEQYFGPGTRLTVT.

This clonotype showed up just a few times. The rearrangement joins TRBV11-3 to TRBJ2-1; 8 positions match TRBD2. Germline trimming cut 6 bases from V and 6 bases from J; bases unmatched to any gene: 4. The CDR3 has 13 amino acids. CDR1 and CDR2 (germline): SGHNT, YENEEA. The CDR3 region is CASSSGTSNEQFF. The CDR3 DNA reads as TGTGCCAGCAGTTCCGGGACTAGCAATGAGCAGTTCTTC.

There are a few counts of this clonotype. V gene TRBV5-1 combines with J gene TRBJ2-5, with D unclear. V was cut by 2 bases and J by 0 bases, with 11 bases left in between. CDR1 is SGHRS, CDR2 YFSETQ, per germline. There are 15 residues in the CDR3. The CDR3 DNA is TGCGCCAGCAGCTTACAAGGCCTGTACCAAGAGACCCAGTACTTC. Its protein is CASSLQGLYQETQYF.

The rearrangement joins TRBV20-1 to TRBJ1-6, with a possible D match to TRBD1 (6 bases). The length of the CDR3 is 16 residues. V was trimmed by 0 bases and J by 4 bases, leaving 13 bases between them. Germline assignment: CDR1 DFQATT and CDR2 SNEGSKA (reference sequence). The CDR3 protein is CSARDTGPQYNSPLHF. The DNA of the CDR3 is TGCAGTGCTAGAGATACAGGGCCACAGTATAATTCACCCCTCCACTTT.

A few counts support this clonotype. The chain employs TRBV6-6 and TRBJ2-3; 12 bases align to TRBD2. The V gene end was trimmed by 6 bases and the J gene end by 1 base; junction bases not matched to a gene: 5. Looked up from germline, CDR1 is MNHNY and CDR2 is SVGAGI (reference sequence). The CDR3 consists of 16 residues. The CDR3 sequence: CASRDRLAGGTDTQYF. The CDR3 region has the DNA TGTGCCAGCAGAGATAGACTAGCGGGGGGCACAGATACGCAGTATTTT.

J is TRBJ2-1 and V is TRBV4-3, with D perhaps TRBD1 or TRBD2 (6 bases each). The V gene lost 3 bases and the J gene lost 0 bases, with 12 bases spanning the gap. This CDR3 is 16 amino acids long. Germline CDR1 and CDR2: LGHNA and YSLEER. The CDR3 nucleotides read TGCGCCAGCAGCCAGGGGGCGGGGCCCTCCTACAATGAGCAGTTCTTC. Translation gives CASSQGAGPSYNEQFF.

This clonotype has more than one count but fewer than ten. CDR3 DNA sequence: TGTGCCAGCAGCTTATTACTAGCTTACGAGCAGTACTTC. Translation gives CASSLLLAYEQYF. V gene TRBV11-2 combines with J gene TRBJ2-5; TRBD2 is a possible D gene (6 bases). The end of the DNA fits TRBJ2-7 better, so the J call may be wrong. This CDR3 region has 13 residues. The germline V gene has CDR1 SGHAT and CDR2 FQNNGV.